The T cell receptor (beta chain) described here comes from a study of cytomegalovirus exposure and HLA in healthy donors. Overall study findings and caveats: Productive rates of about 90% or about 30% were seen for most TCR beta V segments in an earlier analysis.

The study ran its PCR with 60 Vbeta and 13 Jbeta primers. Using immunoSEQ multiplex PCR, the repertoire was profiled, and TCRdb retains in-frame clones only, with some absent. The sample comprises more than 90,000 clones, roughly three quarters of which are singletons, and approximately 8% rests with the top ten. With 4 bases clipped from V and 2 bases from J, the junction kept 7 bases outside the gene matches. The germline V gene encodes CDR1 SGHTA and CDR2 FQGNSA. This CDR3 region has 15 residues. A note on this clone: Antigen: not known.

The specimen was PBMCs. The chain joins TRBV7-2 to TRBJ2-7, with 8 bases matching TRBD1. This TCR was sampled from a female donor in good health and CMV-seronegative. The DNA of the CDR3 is TGTGCCAGCAGCTCGACAGGGGTACGAACCTACGAGCAGTACTTC. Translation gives CASSSTGVRTYEQYF. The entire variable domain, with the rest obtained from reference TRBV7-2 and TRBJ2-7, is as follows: GAGVSQSPSNKVTEKGKDVELRCDPISGHTALYWYRQSLGQGLEFLIYFQGNSAPDKSGLPSDRFSAERTGGSVSTLTIQRTQQEDSAVYLCASSSTGVRTYEQYFGPGTRLTVT.